This record looks at one T cell receptor (beta chain) sequence and its context. Its antigen is unidentified. Profiled with immunoSEQ multiplex PCR; TCRdb holds only in-frame clones, not every one. The table has about 15,000 clones, about 65% seen once. Time point here: cycle 4 day 1 (C4D1), after less than seven weeks of nivolumab. Relapses following autologous stem cell transplantation were seen in all patients, with brentuximab vedotin exposure varying. The CDR3 is 15 amino acids. Germline values: CDR1 SGHRS, CDR2 YFSETQ. V was pared by 0 bases and J by 0 bases, with 7 bases between. This specimen comes from a study of PD-1 blockade in classical Hodgkin lymphoma. Overall study: Nivolumab was administered to patients intravenously at 3 mg/kg every 2 weeks. Overall study results and limits: Complete responders' diversity at baseline resembled that of newly diagnosed patients. Whereas CD4+ TCR diversity had risen significantly by C4D1, CD8+ TCR diversity had not. Relative to healthy donors, newly diagnosed patients reportedly had lower baseline TCR diversity, which was reported as lower still in relapsed/refractory patients.

The specimen was peripheral blood mononuclear cells (PBMCs), collected before the fourth cycle of nivolumab. V usage is TRBV5-1 and J usage is TRBJ1-5; D not resolved. The receptor's source is a human donor with classical Hodgkin lymphoma. CDR3 sequence (DNA): TGCGCCAGCAGCTTGGATCCAGGTAGCAATCAGCCCCAGCATTTT. It translates to CASSLDPGSNQPQHF.